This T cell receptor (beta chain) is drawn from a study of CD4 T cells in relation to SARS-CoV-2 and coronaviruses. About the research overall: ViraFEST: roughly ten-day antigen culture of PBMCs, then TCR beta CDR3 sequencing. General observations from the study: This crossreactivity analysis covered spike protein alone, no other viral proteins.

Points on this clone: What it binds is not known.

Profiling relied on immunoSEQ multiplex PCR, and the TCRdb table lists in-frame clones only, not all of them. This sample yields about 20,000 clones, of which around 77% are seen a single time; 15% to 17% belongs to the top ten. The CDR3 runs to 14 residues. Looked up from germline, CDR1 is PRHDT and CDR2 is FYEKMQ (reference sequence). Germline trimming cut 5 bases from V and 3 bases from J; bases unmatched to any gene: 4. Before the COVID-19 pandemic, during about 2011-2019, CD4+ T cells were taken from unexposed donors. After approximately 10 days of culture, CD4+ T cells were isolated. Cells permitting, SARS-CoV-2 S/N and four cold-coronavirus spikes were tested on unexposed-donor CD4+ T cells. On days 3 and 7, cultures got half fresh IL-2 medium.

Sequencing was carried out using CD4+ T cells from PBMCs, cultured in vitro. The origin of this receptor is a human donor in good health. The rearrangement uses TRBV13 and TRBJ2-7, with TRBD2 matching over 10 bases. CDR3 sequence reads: CASSEREGLYEQYF. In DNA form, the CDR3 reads TGTGCCAGCAGCGAGCGGGAGGGCCTCTACGAGCAGTACTTC.